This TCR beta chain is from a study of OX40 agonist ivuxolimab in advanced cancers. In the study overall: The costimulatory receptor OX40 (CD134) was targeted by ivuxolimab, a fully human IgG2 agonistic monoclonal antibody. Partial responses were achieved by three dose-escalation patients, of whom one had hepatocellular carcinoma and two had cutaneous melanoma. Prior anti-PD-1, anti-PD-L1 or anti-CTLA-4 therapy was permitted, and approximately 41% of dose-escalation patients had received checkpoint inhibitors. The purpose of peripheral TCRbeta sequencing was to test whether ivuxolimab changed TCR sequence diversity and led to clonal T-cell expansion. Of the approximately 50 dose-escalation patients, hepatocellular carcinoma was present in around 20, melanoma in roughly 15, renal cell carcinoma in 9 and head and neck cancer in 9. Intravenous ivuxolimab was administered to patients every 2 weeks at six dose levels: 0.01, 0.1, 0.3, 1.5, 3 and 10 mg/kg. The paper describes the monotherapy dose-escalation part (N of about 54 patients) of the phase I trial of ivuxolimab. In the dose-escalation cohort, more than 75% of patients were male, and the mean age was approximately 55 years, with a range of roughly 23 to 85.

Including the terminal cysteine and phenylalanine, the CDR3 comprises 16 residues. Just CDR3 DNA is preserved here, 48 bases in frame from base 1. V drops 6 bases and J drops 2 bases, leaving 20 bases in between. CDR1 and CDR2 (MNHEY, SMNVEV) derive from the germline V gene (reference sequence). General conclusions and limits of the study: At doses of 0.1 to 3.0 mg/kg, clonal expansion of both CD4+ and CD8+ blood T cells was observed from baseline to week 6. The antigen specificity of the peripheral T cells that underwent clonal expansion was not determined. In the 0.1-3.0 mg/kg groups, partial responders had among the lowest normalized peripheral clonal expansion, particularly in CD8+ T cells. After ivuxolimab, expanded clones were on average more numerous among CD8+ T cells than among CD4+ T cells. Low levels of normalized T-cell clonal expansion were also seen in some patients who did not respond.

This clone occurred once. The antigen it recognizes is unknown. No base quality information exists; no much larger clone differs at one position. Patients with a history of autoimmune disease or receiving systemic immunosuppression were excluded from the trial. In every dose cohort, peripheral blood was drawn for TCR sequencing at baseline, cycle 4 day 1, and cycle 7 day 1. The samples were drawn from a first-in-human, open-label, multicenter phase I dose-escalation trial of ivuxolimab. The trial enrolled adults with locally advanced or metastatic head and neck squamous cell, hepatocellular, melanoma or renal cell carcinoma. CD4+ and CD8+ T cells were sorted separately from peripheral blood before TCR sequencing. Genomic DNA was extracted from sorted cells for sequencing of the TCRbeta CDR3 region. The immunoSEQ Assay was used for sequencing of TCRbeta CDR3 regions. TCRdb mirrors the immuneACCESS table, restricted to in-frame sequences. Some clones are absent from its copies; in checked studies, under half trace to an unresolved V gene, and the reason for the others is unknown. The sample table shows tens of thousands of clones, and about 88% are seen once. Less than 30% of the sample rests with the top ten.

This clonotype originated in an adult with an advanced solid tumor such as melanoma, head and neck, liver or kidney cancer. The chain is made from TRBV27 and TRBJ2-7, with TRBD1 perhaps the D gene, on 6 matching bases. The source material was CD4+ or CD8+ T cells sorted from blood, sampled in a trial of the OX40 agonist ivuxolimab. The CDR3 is CASSLLGQGWAYEQYF. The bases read TGTGCCAGCAGCCTACTCGGGCAGGGGTGGGCCTACGAGCAGTACTTC.